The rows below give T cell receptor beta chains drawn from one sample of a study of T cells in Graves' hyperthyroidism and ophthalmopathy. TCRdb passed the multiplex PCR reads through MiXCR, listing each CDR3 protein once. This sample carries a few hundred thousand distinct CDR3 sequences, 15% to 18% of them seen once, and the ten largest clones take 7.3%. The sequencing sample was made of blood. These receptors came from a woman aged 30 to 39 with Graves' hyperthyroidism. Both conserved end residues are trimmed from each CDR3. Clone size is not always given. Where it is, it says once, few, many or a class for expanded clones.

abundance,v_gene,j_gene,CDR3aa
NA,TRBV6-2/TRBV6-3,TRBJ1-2,ASSYSTGISGYT
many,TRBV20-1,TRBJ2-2,SARDQLAVLNTGELF
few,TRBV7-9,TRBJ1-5,ASSLAVNQPQH
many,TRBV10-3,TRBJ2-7,AIKADSSYEQY
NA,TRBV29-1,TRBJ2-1,SVEQEYNEQF
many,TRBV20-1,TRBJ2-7,SARGEFSYEQY
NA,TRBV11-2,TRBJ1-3,VSSAWTGENTIY
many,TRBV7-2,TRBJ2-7,ASSLRQGGSYEQY
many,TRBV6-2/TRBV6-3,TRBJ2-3,ASSTPTGAEADTQY
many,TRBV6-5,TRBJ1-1,ASSYGRGLNTEAF
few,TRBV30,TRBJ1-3,AWSVRNVQY
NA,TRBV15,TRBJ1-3,ATKGQDTIY
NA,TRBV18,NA,ASSQSRDAYEQF
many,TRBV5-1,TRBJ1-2,ASSPGTAYGYT
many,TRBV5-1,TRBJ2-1,ASSQAGTSDRFGYNEQF
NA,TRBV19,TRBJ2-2,ASRRGTTLTGELF
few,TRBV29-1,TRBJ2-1,SVAPAGVSYNEQF
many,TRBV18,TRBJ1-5,ASSPGRTGRPQH
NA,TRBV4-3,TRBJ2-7,ASSQAALNEQY
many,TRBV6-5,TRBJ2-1,ASSYGTSGESYNEQF
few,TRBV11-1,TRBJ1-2,ASSHTGSYGYT
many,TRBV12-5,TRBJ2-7,ASGPSGSYEQY
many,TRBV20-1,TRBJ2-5,SATTTDRNQETQY
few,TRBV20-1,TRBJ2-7,SAKSSGRYEQY
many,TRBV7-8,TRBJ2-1,ASSSKRGLAVRGQF
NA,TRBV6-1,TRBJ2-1,ASSEVGTSGSQKF
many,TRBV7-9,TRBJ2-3,ASSFERGTDTQY
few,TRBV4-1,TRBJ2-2,ASRPLAGGETGELF
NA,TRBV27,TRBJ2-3,ASSDSVDTQY
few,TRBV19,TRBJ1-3,ASSIGSPSAGNTIY
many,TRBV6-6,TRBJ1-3,ASSYDRNSGNTIY
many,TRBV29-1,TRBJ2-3,SVDGGFTDTQY
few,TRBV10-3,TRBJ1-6,AISESGALIGSPLH
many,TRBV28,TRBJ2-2,ASSLAGAPDTGELF
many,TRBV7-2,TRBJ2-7,ASSLAVQPIYEQY
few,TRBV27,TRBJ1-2,ASSSRQGVYGYT
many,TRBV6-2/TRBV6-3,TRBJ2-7,ASRDRQTSGAYEQY
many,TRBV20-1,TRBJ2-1,SARDLGGGGSYNEQF